This entry features one TCR beta chain sequence. Its antigen remains unknown. The CDR3 is made up of 12 amino acids. The sample is drawn from a study of PD-1 blockade in classical Hodgkin lymphoma. This table comes from immunoSEQ multiplex PCR, and its TCRdb copy is limited to in-frame clones, with some not included. The data contain about 90,000 clones, roughly 91% of them singletons. Every patient was affected by relapse after autologous stem cell transplantation, while exposure to brentuximab vedotin was not uniform. The study recorded best responses of complete response, partial response or progressive disease. Overall study findings and caveats: Excluded were patients who started nivolumab under 1 year after ASCT, a group that had lower diversity. Before treatment, TCR diversity in newly diagnosed patients was reportedly lower than in healthy donors. Unlike CD8+ TCR diversity, which did not rise significantly by C4D1, CD4+ TCR diversity did.

The specimen comprised peripheral blood mononuclear cells (PBMCs), sampled before the second cycle of nivolumab. The rearrangement uses TRBV21-1 and TRBJ2-3; the table gives TRBD1 as D, unverified against the DNA. TRBV21-1 is a pseudogene. This TCR came from a human donor with classical Hodgkin lymphoma. The CDR3 nucleotides read TGTCCCACAGGGGCCCCTCCAGATACGCAGTATTTT. Translated: CPTGAPPDTQYF.